These 7 T cell receptor beta chains were sequenced from one sample in a study of a mutant IDH1 vaccine in newly diagnosed glioma. Sequencing was performed with immunoSEQ multiplex PCR; in TCRdb, only in-frame clones are kept and a portion is missing. The sample has 60,000 to 85,000 clones, around 85% seen once. The time point here: week 23, last vaccination. Vaccination used 300 ug of mutant IDH1 20-mer peptide per dose, with topical imiquimod. No cognate antigen is known for these TCRs. This material consisted of PBMCs, taken from a glioma patient whose treatment included an IDH1 peptide vaccine. Source of these receptors: a woman between 45 and 65 years old with glioma.

The gene calls are TRBV9 and TRBJ1-3, with D hard to call. Trimming shortened V by 1 base and J by 0 bases, and 8 bases separated the two germline ends. This CDR3 has 15 residues. Germline CDR1 reads SGDLS; CDR2 reads YYNGEE. The CDR3 DNA sequence: TGTGCCAGCAGCGTAATGGCGGACTCTGGAAACACCATATATTTT. Its translation is CASSVMADSGNTIYF. The full variable domain, rest sourced from reference TRBV9 and TRBJ1-3, is DSGVTQTPKHLITATGQRVTLRCSPRSGDLSVYWYQQSLDQGLQFLIQYYNGEERAKGNILERFSAQQFPDLHSELNLSSLELGDSALYFCASSVMADSGNTIYFGEGSWLTVV.

The chain employs TRBV6-6 and TRBJ2-6; tentative D call: TRBD1 (6 bases). The CDR3 loop spans 16 amino acids. Germline V gene data show CDR1 as MNHNY and CDR2 as SVGAGI (reference sequence). V was cut by 4 bases and J by 2 bases, with 12 bases left in between. The CDR3 protein is CASSSQQGTGANVLTF. CDR3 coding DNA: TGTGCCAGCAGTTCCCAACAGGGAACTGGGGCCAACGTCCTGACTTTC.

The chain is built from TRBV5-4 and TRBJ2-1; 8 bases map to TRBD1. Germline loops: CDR1 SGHNT, CDR2 YYREEE (reference sequence). V was clipped by 1 base and J by 5 bases; unmatched bases: 5. The CDR3 has 15 amino acids. The CDR3 loop reads CASSLFQDRDNEQFF. CDR3 DNA: TGTGCCAGCAGCTTGTTTCAGGACAGGGACAATGAGCAGTTCTTC.

This chain connects TRBV19 to TRBJ2-2, with TRBD2 matching 8 bases. CDR1 and CDR2 from the germline V gene are LNHDA and SQIVND (reference sequence). CDR3 length: 16 residues. Losses at the gene ends were 4 bases for V and 4 bases for J; bases not matched to a gene: 8. CDR3 sequence: CASSNSGRIGTGELFF. As DNA, the CDR3 is TGTGCCAGTAGTAACAGCGGGAGAATTGGCACCGGGGAGCTGTTTTTT.

The chain is built from TRBV5-8 and TRBJ1-1; D uncertain. V lost 0 bases and J lost 4, with 13 bases in between. The germline CDR1 and CDR2 sequences are SGHTS and YDEGEE. This CDR3 has 15 residues. The chain's CDR3 is CASSLATGLTTEAFF. The CDR3 bases are TGTGCCAGCAGCTTGGCAACGGGCCTAACCACTGAAGCTTTCTTT.

The chain employs TRBV9 and TRBJ1-1, with 7 bases matching TRBD1. J was trimmed by 2 bases and V by 0 bases; bases with no gene match: 4. The CDR3 runs 15 residues. CDR1 SGDLS and CDR2 YYNGEE come from the germline V gene. CDR3 protein: CASSVEGTANTEAFF. The CDR3 DNA sequence: TGTGCCAGCAGCGTAGAGGGGACAGCCAACACTGAAGCTTTCTTT.

The CDR3 spells CASSGFGYRVLLAYEQYF. CDR3 nucleotide sequence: TGTGCCAGCAGTGGGTTCGGGTACCGAGTACTACTAGCCTACGAGCAGTACTTC. This sequence joins TRBV2 and TRBJ2-5; weak D call: TRBD2 (5 bases). The end of the DNA aligns better with TRBJ2-7, so the J call may be wrong. Germline V lookup: CDR1 SNHLY, CDR2 FYNNEI. CDR3 length equals 18 residues.